These T cell receptor beta chains were read from a single sample in a study of PD-L1 blockade in urothelial cancer. TCRdb keeps only in-frame clones here, not all; method: immunoSEQ multiplex PCR. The profile shows roughly 55,000 clones, about 86% of them singletons. Specimen: PBMCs, collected around atezolizumab (anti-PD-L1) treatment. These receptors all stem from a man in his fifties or sixties with urothelial cancer. Each CDR3 is given with its conserved first and last residue. The D gene is left open where the match is weak. Where a row states a size, it is once, few, many or the class of an expanded clone; other rows omit it.

d_call	clone_size	v_call	j_call	cdr3_aa	cdr3_nt
TRBD2	.	TRBV2	TRBJ2-2	CASRGTSGSPGELFF	TGTGCCAGCAGGGGGACTAGCGGGAGCCCCGGGGAGCTGTTTTTT
TRBD1	.	TRBV15	TRBJ1-5	CATGDRGYQPQHF	TGTGCCACCGGGGACAGGGGGTATCAGCCCCAGCATTTT
TRBD2	.	TRBV2	TRBJ2-1	CASSAGRAGGYNEQFF	TGTGCCAGCAGTGCGGGCCGAGCGGGAGGATACAATGAGCAGTTCTTC
.	.	TRBV11-2	TRBJ1-5	CASRQGPRQPQHF	TGTGCCAGCAGACAGGGCCCAAGGCAGCCCCAGCATTTT
.	.	TRBV27	TRBJ1-2	CASSYSGAGYGYTF	TGTGCCAGCAGTTATAGCGGGGCGGGCTATGGCTACACCTTC
TRBD1	.	TRBV5-6	TRBJ1-2	CASSRTGNYGYTF	TGTGCCAGCAGCCGGACAGGGAACTATGGCTACACCTTC
TRBD1	.	TRBV5-1	TRBJ2-5	CASSGRDRVTETQYF	TGCGCCAGCAGCGGAAGGGACAGGGTAACGGAGACCCAGTACTTC
.	.	TRBV7-2	TRBJ2-1	CASSLAPYNEQFF	TGTGCCAGCAGCCTGGCCCCCTACAATGAGCAGTTCTTC
TRBD1	.	TRBV19	TRBJ2-7	CATRRQGVGEQYF	TGTGCCACCCGTCGTCAGGGGGTAGGCGAGCAGTACTTC
.	.	TRBV7-2	TRBJ2-1	CASSSRRVGSRGGQFF	TGTGCCAGCAGCTCCCGGAGGGTAGGGAGCCGAGGAGGGCAGTTCTTC
TRBD1	.	TRBV19	TRBJ2-1	CASSIGQGAYNEQFF	TGTGCCAGTAGTATTGGTCAGGGGGCCTACAATGAGCAGTTCTTC
TRBD1	.	TRBV5-1	TRBJ2-2	CASSLGQGHTGELFF	TGCGCCAGCAGCTTGGGACAGGGGCACACCGGGGAGCTGTTTTTT
.	.	TRBV18	TRBJ2-5	CASSLPTGSGAETQYF	TGTGCCAGCTCACTCCCGACAGGTTCGGGTGCTGAGACCCAGTACTTC
.	.	TRBV5-1	TRBJ1-2	CASSIDKKGYTF	TGCGCCAGCAGCATCGACAAAAAGGGCTACACCTTC
TRBD1	.	TRBV6-6	TRBJ1-2	CAISQGFPGGYTF	TGTGCCATATCACAGGGGTTTCCAGGTGGCTACACCTTC
.	.	TRBV5-1	TRBJ2-6	CASSLSTGTNVLTF	TGCGCCAGCAGCTTGTCGACAGGTACCAACGTCCTGACTTTC
TRBD1	.	TRBV19	TRBJ2-2	CASRDTRQGFVAGELFF	TGTGCCAGTAGAGATACGAGACAGGGGTTTGTTGCCGGGGAGCTGTTTTTT
.	few	TRBV27	TRBJ2-4	CASSYSAKNIQYF	TGTGCCAGCAGTTATTCGGCCAAAAACATTCAGTACTTC